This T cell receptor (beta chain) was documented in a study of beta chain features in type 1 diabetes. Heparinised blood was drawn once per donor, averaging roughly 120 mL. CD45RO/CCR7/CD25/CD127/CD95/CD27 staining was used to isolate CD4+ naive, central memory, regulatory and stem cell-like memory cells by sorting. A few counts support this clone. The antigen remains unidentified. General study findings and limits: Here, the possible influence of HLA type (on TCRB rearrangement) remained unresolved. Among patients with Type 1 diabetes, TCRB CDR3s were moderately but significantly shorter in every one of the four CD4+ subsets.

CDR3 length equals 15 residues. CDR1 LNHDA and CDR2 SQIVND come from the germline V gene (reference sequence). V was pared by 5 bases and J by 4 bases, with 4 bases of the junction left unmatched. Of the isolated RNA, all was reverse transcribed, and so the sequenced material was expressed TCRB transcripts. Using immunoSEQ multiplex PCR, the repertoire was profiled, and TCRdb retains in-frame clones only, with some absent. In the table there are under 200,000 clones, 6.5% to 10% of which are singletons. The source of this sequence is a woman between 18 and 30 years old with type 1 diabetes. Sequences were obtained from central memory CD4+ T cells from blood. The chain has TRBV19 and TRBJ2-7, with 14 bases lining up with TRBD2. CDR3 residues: CASSPRLAGGYEQYF. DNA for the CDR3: TGTGCCAGTAGTCCTCGACTAGCGGGAGGGTACGAGCAGTACTTC.